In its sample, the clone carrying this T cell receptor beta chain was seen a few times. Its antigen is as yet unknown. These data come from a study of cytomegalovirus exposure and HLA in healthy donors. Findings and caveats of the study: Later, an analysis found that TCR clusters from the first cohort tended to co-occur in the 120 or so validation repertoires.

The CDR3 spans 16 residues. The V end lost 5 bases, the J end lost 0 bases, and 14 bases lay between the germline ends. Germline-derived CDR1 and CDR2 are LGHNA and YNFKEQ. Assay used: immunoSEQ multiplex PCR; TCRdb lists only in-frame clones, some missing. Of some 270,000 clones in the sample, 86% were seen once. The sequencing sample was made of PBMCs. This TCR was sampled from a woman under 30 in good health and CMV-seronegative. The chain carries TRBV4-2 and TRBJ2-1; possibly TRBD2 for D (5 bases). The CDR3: CASSGGPRVSYNEQFF. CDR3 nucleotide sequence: TGTGCCAGCAGCGGCGGGCCACGGGTCTCCTACAATGAGCAGTTCTTC.